The 20 T cell receptor beta chains presented below share a single source sample, sequenced in a study of CD8 T cells in ankylosing spondylitis. TCRdb reanalysed the 5' RACE reads using MiXCR and keeps one entry per CDR3 protein. The top ten hold 0.51% of the sample, which has about 800,000 distinct CDR3 sequences, 10% to 15% seen once. These receptors are not linked to any known antigen. Overall study results and limits: Seemingly distinctive of ankylosing spondylitis blood was a TCR beta motif formed by eight highly homologous variants.

Material: blood, either unsorted or a sorted T cell fraction (not recorded which). The receptors come from a male donor with ankylosing spondylitis.

V is TRBV5-1 and J is TRBJ2-5; D perhaps matches TRBD1 (6 bases). V was clipped by 7 bases and J by 0 bases, with 13 bases between them. Germline CDR1 is SGHRS and CDR2 is YFSETQ. This CDR3 region has 14 residues. The CDR3 region is CASESGTHQETQYF. DNA of the CDR3: TGCGCCAGCGAGTCGGGGACACACCAAGAGACCCAGTACTTC.

This clonotype was detected only a few times. The V and J genes are TRBV24-1 and TRBJ2-2; D is perhaps TRBD1 or TRBD2 (5 bases each). The CDR3 spans 16 residues. The germline V gene has CDR1 KGHDR and CDR2 SFDVKD. Trimming left V 4 bases short and J 0 bases short, with 11 bases between. CDR3 sequence reads: CATSDPGPSNTGELFF. CDR3 DNA sequence: TGTGCCACCAGTGACCCGGGGCCTTCGAACACCGGGGAGCTGTTTTTT.

This clonotype was detected many times. This chain joins TRBV20-1 and TRBJ1-4; TRBD1 aligns across 8 bases. J was trimmed by 10 bases and V by 5 bases; bases with no gene match: 9. Germline CDR1 and CDR2: DFQATT and SNEGSKA (reference sequence). This CDR3 has 13 amino acids. CDR3 DNA: TGCAGTGCTGACAGGGGAACGTCTGCAAAACTGTTTTTT. Its translation: CSADRGTSAKLFF.

This clonotype has a count of ten or more. V and J are TRBV7-2 and TRBJ1-2, with D possibly being TRBD1 (6 bases). V was pared by 2 bases and J by 4 bases, with 11 bases between. The CDR3 covers 14 residues. CDR1 is SGHTA and CDR2 is FQGNSA in the germline V gene. In DNA form, the CDR3 reads TGTGCCAGCAGCTTATTCGAAGGGGGCTATGGCTACACCTTC. Translating gives CASSLFEGGYGYTF. Full variable domain (remainder filled in from reference TRBV7-2 and TRBJ1-2): GAGVSQSPSNKVTEKGKDVELRCDPISGHTALYWYRQSLGQGLEFLIYFQGNSAPDKSGLPSDRFSAERTGGSVSTLTIQRTQQEDSAVYLCASSLFEGGYGYTFGSGTRLTVV.

This clonotype has only a few counts. This rearrangement joins TRBV12-3 or TRBV12-4 to TRBJ2-1, with 8 bases fitting TRBD1. The junction had 7 bases not matched to a gene; V was cut back by 6 bases and J by 3 bases. CDR3 length: 15 amino acids. CDR3 nucleotides: TGTGCCAGCAGCTCCGGGACAGGCGACTACAATGAGCAGTTCTTC. Its translation is CASSSGTGDYNEQFF.

This clonotype has more than one count but fewer than ten. CDR3 coding DNA: TGCGCCAGCAGCTTGGTCCCCCTAGCGGGAGCCAATGAGCAGTTCTTC. As protein: CASSLVPLAGANEQFF. This chain connects TRBV5-1 to TRBJ2-1, with TRBD2 identical over 10 bases. The germline V gene has CDR1 SGHRS and CDR2 YFSETQ. V lost 0 bases and J lost 6; bases outside the gene matches: 6. CDR3 size: 16 residues.

This clonotype has only a few counts. CDR3: CASSLSGTQDTGELFF. The CDR3, as DNA: TGTGCCAGCAGTTTGTCGGGGACTCAGGACACCGGGGAGCTGTTTTTT. V is TRBV27 and J is TRBJ2-2; TRBD2 is a possible D gene (6 bases). The CDR3 consists of 16 residues. Trimming stripped 3 bases from V and 3 bases from J, with 14 bases between. CDR1 is MNHEY, CDR2 SMNVEV, per germline (reference sequence).

The chain couples TRBV18 to TRBJ1-5; D unresolved. Germline V gene data show CDR1 as KGHSH and CDR2 as LQKENI. This CDR3 comprises 17 residues. Trimming took off 3 bases at V and 0 bases at J, with 15 bases between the two ends. The CDR3 loop is CASSPSSSTYSNQPQHF. The DNA for the CDR3 is TGTGCCAGCTCACCCTCCTCCAGCACCTATAGCAATCAGCCCCAGCATTTT.

J is TRBJ1-4 and V is TRBV7-2; D is uncertain. Trimming shortened V by 5 bases and J by 8 bases, and 15 bases separated the two germline ends. The CDR3 has 14 residues. CDR1 and CDR2 (germline): SGHTA, FQGNSA. Written as DNA, the CDR3 is TGTGCCAGCAGCCCCTTCCGTGGGTCCGAAAAACTGTTTTTT. This translates into CASSPFRGSEKLFF.

Many counts were recorded for this clonotype. The chain employs TRBV5-1 and TRBJ2-1; D unclear. CDR1 is SGHRS, CDR2 YFSETQ, per germline. Trimming pared 0 bases from V and 0 bases from J, leaving 7 bases between. CDR3 size: 15 residues. The CDR3 here is CASSLAPSSYNEQFF. CDR3 bases: TGCGCCAGCAGCTTGGCGCCTAGCTCCTACAATGAGCAGTTCTTC. Filled out from reference TRBV5-1 and TRBJ2-1, the complete variable domain reads KAGVTQTPRYLIKTRGQQVTLSCSPISGHRSVSWYQQTPGQGLQFLFEYFSETQRNKGNFPGRFSGRQFSNSRSEMNVSTLELGDSALYLCASSLAPSSYNEQFFGPGTRLTVL.

This clonotype appeared a few times. CDR3 residues: CASSLVPAASYEQYF. CDR3 bases: TGTGCCAGCAGCTTAGTCCCAGCGGCGTCCTACGAGCAGTACTTC. This chain connects TRBV7-2 to TRBJ2-7, with D possibly being TRBD2 (5 bases). Per the germline V gene, CDR1 is SGHTA and CDR2 is FQGNSA. The CDR3 consists of 15 residues. Trimming took 1 base from V and 1 from J, leaving 11 bases between them.

The chain is built from TRBV5-1 and TRBJ2-3; D call uncertain. The CDR3 loop spans 16 amino acids. With 0 bases removed from V and 2 bases from J, the gap between germline ends came to 13 bases. CDR1 and CDR2 (germline): SGHRS, YFSETQ. CDR3 protein: CASSLVVTRFTDTQYF. DNA of the CDR3: TGCGCCAGCAGCTTGGTAGTGACCAGATTCACAGATACGCAGTATTTT.

This clonotype was found a few times. The J gene is TRBJ2-5, the V gene TRBV6-5; TRBD1 or TRBD2 may be the D gene (5 bases each). The CDR3 length is 17 residues. Trimming removed 2 bases at V and 4 bases at J, with 20 bases between. In germline, CDR1 is MNHEY, CDR2 SVGAGI. CDR3: CASSYGIGTALGETQYF. The CDR3 DNA reads TGTGCCAGCAGTTACGGGATAGGGACGGCCTTAGGAGAGACCCAGTACTTC.

The V gene is TRBV27, the J gene TRBJ2-6, with D hard to call. Germline V gene lookup returns CDR1 MNHEY and CDR2 SMNVEV (reference sequence). Between the trimmed V and J ends, which lost 5 bases and 2 bases, there was a span of 13 bases. This CDR3 region has 16 residues. CDR3 residues: CASSLVPWAGANVLTF. The CDR3 DNA sequence: TGTGCCAGCAGTCTCGTCCCGTGGGCTGGGGCCAACGTCCTGACTTTC.

This clonotype appeared a few times. The chain is built from TRBV7-2 and TRBJ2-3; perhaps TRBD1 as D (5 bases). V was shortened by 2 bases and J by 7 bases, with 16 bases between the two germline ends. CDR3 size: 15 residues. The germline V gene encodes CDR1 SGHTA and CDR2 FQGNSA. The CDR3 protein is CASSLSGHVLYTQYF. As DNA, the CDR3 is TGTGCCAGCAGCTTATCAGGACATGTCTTATATACGCAGTATTTT.

Only a few counts were recorded for this clonotype. This chain links TRBV20-1 with TRBJ2-7; 10 nucleotides line up with TRBD2. The CDR3 extends over 15 amino acids. V lost 1 base to trimming and J lost 3 bases; unmatched junction nucleotides: 6. Looked up from germline, CDR1 is DFQATT and CDR2 is SNEGSKA (reference sequence). CDR3 nucleotides: TGCAGTGCTAGAGTTTCCGGGACTAGCGTCTACGAGCAGTACTTC. Translation gives CSARVSGTSVYEQYF.

The chain couples TRBV7-6 to TRBJ2-1; 11 nucleotides agree with TRBD2. The CDR3 spans 17 residues. The germline CDR1 and CDR2 sequences are SGHVS and FNYEAQ. V trimming: 2 bases; J trimming: 3 bases; junction bases outside the gene matches: 6. CDR3: CASSLQLAGVYYNEQFF. The DNA for the CDR3 is TGTGCCAGCAGCTTACAACTAGCGGGAGTATACTACAATGAGCAGTTCTTC.

The chain carries TRBV7-2 and TRBJ2-7; possibly TRBD1 or TRBD2 for D (6 bases each). Germline CDR1 reads SGHTA; CDR2 reads FQGNSA. V lost 4 bases and J lost 3, with 10 bases in between. This CDR3 contains 13 residues. DNA for the CDR3: TGTGCCAGCAGCTCCCGGGGGCACTACGAGCAGTACTTC. It encodes CASSSRGHYEQYF.

In regard to this clonotype: A junction boundary mismatches the germline segment, possibly from a read error. The V call is TRBV24-1, the J call TRBJ2-1; 8 bases are shared with TRBD1. CDR3 length: 9 residues. Germline loops: CDR1 KGHDR, CDR2 SFDVKD. The chain's CDR3 is CATRDRTIF. CDR3 DNA sequence: TGTGCCACCCGGGACAGGACAATCTTC.

There are many counts of this clonotype. The chain employs TRBV7-2 and TRBJ2-1; 9 bases fit TRBD2. The CDR3 is 15 amino acids. Per germline, CDR1 SGHTA and CDR2 FQGNSA. V gave up 2 bases and J gave up 5 bases; unmatched junction bases: 4. The CDR3 loop is CASSLLGLANNEQFF. The CDR3, as DNA: TGTGCCAGCAGCTTACTCGGACTAGCGAACAATGAGCAGTTCTTC.